Listed below are T cell receptor beta chains from one sample, sequenced in a study of control samples from healthy donors and cancer patients. Method: immunoSEQ multiplex PCR; TCRdb's copy keeps in-frame clones and lacks some. The table has roughly 40,000 clones, around four fifths seen once. Sequenced: blood. These receptors were collected from a man aged 60-69 years in good health. The CDR3 runs from the conserved cysteine through the conserved F or W. D genes are given only for firm matches. The listing skips clone size in some rows; elsewhere it reads once, few, many or a size class.

-	TRBV6-1	-	TRBJ1-1	TGTGCCAGCAGTGAAGCGGCAGTCACTGAAGCTTTCTTT	CASSEAAVTEAFF
-	TRBV7-2	-	TRBJ1-4	TGTGCCAGCAGCTTAGGACAGGATGAAAAACTGTTTTTT	CASSLGQDEKLFF
-	TRBV28	-	TRBJ1-1	TGTGCCAGCAGTGGGGGAGGGACACTGAACACTCGTGCTTTCTTT	CASSGGGTLNTRAFF
-	TRBV2	-	TRBJ2-7	TGTGCCAGCATGATAGGCTACGAGCAGTACTTC	CASMIGYEQYF
TRBD1	TRBV20-1	-	TRBJ1-6	TGCAGTGCTAGTGGACAGGGGGCAGGTAATTCACCCCTCCACTTT	CSASGQGAGNSPLHF
-	TRBV24-1	-	TRBJ2-5	TGTGCCACCAGTGACTCGGGACCCCAAGAGACCCAGTACTTC	CATSDSGPQETQYF
-	TRBV6-2/TRBV6-3	-	TRBJ2-5	TGTGCCAGCAGTTACTTCGGGGGGCCGAGGGAGACCCAGTACTTC	CASSYFGGPRETQYF
TRBD1	TRBV2	few	TRBJ1-2	TGTGCCAGCAGTCAGGGGGAAGGCAACTATGGCTACACCTTC	CASSQGEGNYGYTF
TRBD1	TRBV28	-	TRBJ2-7	TGTGCCAGCACCCTACAGGGGGCGGGCTCCTACGAGCAGTACTTC	CASTLQGAGSYEQYF
TRBD2	TRBV7-4	-	TRBJ2-2	TGTGCCAGCAGCTTCGCGGTAGGCGGGAGGGGGGCCGGCGGGGAGCTGTTTTTT	CASSFAVGGRGAGGELFF